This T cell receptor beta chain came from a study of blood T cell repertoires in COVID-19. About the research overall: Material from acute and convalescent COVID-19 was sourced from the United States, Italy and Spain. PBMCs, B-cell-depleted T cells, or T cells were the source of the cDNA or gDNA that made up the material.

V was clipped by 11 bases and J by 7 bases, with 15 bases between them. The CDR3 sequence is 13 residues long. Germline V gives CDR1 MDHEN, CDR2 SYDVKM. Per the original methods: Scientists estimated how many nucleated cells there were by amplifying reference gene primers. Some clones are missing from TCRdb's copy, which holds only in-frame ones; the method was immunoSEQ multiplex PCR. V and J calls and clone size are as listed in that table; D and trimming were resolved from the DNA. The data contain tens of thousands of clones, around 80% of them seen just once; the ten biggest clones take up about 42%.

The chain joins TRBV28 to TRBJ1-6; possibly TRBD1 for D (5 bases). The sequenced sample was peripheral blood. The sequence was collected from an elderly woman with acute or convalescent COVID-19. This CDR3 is CAAGRQGNSPLHF. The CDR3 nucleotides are TGTGCCGCCGGGAGGCAGGGAAATTCACCCCTCCACTTT.